The 5 T cell receptor beta chains presented below share a single source sample, sequenced in a study of blood T cell repertoires in COVID-19. Generated by immunoSEQ multiplex PCR, the TCRdb table keeps only in-frame clones and is missing some. The sample includes about 110,000 clones, about 89% of them seen just once. The sequenced material came from peripheral blood. These receptors came from a young woman with acute or convalescent COVID-19.

The rearrangement joins TRBV28 to TRBJ1-2; D remains unclear. Germline assignment: CDR1 MDHEN and CDR2 SYDVKM. V dropped 11 bases and J dropped 0 bases, with 13 bases sitting between them. The CDR3 is 13 amino acids. CDR3 region: CAGSLSTNYGYTF. As DNA, the CDR3 is TGTGCCGGCTCCCTGTCGACTAACTATGGCTACACCTTC.

V and J are TRBV4-1 and TRBJ1-2, with unresolved D. CDR1 MGHRA and CDR2 YSYEKL come from the germline V gene. The CDR3 contains 14 residues. Trimming left V 4 bases short and J 5 bases short, with 14 bases between. The CDR3 spells CASSLDRVGYGYTF. The CDR3, as DNA: TGCGCCAGCAGCCTCGATCGGGTCGGTTATGGCTACACCTTC.

This chain links TRBV7-3 with TRBJ1-1; 7 positions agree with TRBD1. The CDR3 spans 13 residues. Trimming took 5 bases from V and 5 from J; bases not matched to a gene: 5. Per germline, CDR1 SGHTA and CDR2 FQGTGA. The CDR3 region is CASSNPGQTEAFF. The CDR3 DNA reads as TGTGCCAGCAGCAACCCGGGACAGACTGAAGCTTTCTTT.

The chain combines TRBV7-6 with TRBJ2-2; D perhaps matches TRBD2 (5 bases). CDR1 and CDR2 (germline): SGHVS, FNYEAQ. The CDR3 is made up of 16 amino acids. V was pared by 0 bases and J by 1 base, with 9 bases between. In nucleotides, the CDR3 is TGTGCCAGCAGCTTAGCGGAACGGGGGAACACCGGGGAGCTGTTTTTT. It yields the protein CASSLAERGNTGELFF. Variable domain in full (rest from reference TRBV7-6 and TRBJ2-2): GAGVSQSPRYKVTKRGQDVALRCDPISGHVSLYWYRQALGQGPEFLTYFNYEAQQDKSGLPNDRFSAERPEGSISTLTIQRTEQRDSAMYRCASSLAERGNTGELFFGEGSRLTVL.

V and J are TRBV3-1 (or the pseudogene TRBV3-2) and TRBJ2-5; D unclear. The CDR3 has 13 amino acids. The germline CDR1 and CDR2 sequences are LGHDT and YNNKEL (reference sequence). V lost 1 base and J 2 bases, leaving 5 bases between the germline ends. The CDR3 loop reads CASSQAFQETQYF. CDR3 DNA sequence: TGTGCCAGCAGCCAAGCTTTTCAAGAGACCCAGTACTTC.